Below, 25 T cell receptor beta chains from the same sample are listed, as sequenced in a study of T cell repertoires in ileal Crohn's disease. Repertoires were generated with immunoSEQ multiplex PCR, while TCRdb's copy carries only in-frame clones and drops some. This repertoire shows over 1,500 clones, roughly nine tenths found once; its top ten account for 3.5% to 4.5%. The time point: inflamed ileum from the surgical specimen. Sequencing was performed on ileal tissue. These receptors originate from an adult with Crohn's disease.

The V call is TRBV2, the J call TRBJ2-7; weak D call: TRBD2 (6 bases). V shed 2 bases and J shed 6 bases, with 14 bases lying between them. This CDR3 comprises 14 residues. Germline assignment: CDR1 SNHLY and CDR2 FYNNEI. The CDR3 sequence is CASSERGSGAEQYF. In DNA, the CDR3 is TGTGCCAGCAGTGAACGGGGGAGTGGGGCCGAGCAGTACTTC.

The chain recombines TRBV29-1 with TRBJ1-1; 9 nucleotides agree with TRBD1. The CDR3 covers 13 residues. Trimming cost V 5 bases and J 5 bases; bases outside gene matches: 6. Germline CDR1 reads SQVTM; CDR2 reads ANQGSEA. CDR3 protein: CSVMVGTGTEAFF. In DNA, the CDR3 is TGCAGCGTTATGGTGGGGACAGGGACTGAAGCTTTCTTT. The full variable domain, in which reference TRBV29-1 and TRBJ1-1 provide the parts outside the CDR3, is SAVISQKPSRDICQRGTSLTIQCQVDSQVTMMFWYRQQPGQSLTLIATANQGSEATYESGFVIDKFPISRPNLTFSTLTVSNMSPEDSSIYLCSVMVGTGTEAFFGQGTRLTVV.

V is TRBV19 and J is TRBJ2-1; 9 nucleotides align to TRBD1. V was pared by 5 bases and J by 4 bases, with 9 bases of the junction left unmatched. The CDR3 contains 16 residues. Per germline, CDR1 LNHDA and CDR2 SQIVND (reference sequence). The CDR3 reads CASSPYRDRVYNEQFF. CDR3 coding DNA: TGTGCCAGTAGTCCCTACCGGGACAGGGTTTACAATGAGCAGTTCTTC.

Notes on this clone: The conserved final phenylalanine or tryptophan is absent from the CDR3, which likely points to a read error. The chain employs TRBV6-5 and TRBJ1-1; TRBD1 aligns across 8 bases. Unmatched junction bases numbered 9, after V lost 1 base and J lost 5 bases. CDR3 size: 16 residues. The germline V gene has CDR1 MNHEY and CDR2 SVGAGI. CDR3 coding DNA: TGTGCCAGCAGTTACTTACTCGACAGGGGCAAGACTGAAGCTTTCCTT. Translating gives CASSYLLDRGKTEAFL.

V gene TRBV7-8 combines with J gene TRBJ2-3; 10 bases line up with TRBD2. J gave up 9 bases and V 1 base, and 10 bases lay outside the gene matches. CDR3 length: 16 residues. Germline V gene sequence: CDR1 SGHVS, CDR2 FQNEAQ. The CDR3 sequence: CASSLEGLAGARTQYF. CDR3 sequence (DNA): TGTGCCAGCAGCTTAGAGGGGCTAGCGGGAGCCCGCACGCAGTATTTT.

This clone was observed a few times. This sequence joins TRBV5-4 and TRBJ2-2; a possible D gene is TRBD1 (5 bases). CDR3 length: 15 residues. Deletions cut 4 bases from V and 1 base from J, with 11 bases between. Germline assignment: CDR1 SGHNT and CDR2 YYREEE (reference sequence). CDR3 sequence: CASSRPTGNTGELFF. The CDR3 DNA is TGTGCCAGCAGCCGACCCACAGGGAACACCGGGGAGCTGTTTTTT.

The CDR3: CAFQGSTNEKLFF. Here the CDR3 DNA reads TGTGCCTTCCAGGGATCTACTAATGAAAAACTGTTTTTT. V and J are TRBV30 and TRBJ1-4; D possibly corresponds to TRBD1 (5 bases). Germline lookup yields CDR1 GTSNPN and CDR2 SVGIG (reference sequence). The V and J ends lost 7 bases and 2 bases respectively, with 11 bases between them. The CDR3 loop spans 13 amino acids.

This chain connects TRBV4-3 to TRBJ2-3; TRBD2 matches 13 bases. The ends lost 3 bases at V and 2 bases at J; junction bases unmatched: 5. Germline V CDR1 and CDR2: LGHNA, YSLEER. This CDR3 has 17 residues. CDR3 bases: TGCGCCAGCAGCCAGGGACTAGCGGGGATGTACACAGATACGCAGTATTTT. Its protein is CASSQGLAGMYTDTQYF.

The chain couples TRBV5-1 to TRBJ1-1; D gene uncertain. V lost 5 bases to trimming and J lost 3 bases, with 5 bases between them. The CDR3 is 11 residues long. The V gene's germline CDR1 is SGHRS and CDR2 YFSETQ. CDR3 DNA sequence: TGCGCCAGCAGGGGTTACACTGAAGCTTTCTTT. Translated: CASRGYTEAFF.

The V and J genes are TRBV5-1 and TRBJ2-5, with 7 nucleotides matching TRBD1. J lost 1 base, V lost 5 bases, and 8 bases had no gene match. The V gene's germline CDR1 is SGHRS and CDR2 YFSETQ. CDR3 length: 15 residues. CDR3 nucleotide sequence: TGCGCCAGCAGTCCTACCGGGACAGTCCAAGAGACCCAGTACTTC. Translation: CASSPTGTVQETQYF.

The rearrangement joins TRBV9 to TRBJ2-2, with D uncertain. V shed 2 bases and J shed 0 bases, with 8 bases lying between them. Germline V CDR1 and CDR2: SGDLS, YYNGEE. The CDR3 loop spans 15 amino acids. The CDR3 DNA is TGTGCCAGCAGCGTGGACGGGTCGAACACCGGGGAGCTGTTTTTT. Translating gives CASSVDGSNTGELFF.

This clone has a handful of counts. In nucleotides, the CDR3 is TGTGCCAGCAGCGTAAAGAGTGCAACTAATGAAAAACTGTTTTTT. Its translation: CASSVKSATNEKLFF. The rearrangement uses TRBV9 and TRBJ1-4; D not resolved. CDR3 length: 15 residues. V lost 1 base to trimming and J lost 0 bases, with 7 bases between them. Germline V gene data show CDR1 as SGDLS and CDR2 as YYNGEE.

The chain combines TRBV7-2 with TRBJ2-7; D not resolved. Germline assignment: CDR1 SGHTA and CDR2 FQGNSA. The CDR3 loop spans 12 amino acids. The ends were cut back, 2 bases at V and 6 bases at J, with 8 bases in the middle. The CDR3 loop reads CASSLLVGEQYF. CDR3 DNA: TGTGCCAGCAGCTTATTGGTGGGCGAGCAGTACTTC.

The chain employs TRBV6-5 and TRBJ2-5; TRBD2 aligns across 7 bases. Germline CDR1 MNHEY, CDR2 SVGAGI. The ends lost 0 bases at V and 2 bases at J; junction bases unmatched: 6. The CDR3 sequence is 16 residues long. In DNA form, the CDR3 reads TGTGCCAGCAGTTACTCCCACTCTAGCGGACAAGAGACCCAGTACTTC. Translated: CASSYSHSSGQETQYF.

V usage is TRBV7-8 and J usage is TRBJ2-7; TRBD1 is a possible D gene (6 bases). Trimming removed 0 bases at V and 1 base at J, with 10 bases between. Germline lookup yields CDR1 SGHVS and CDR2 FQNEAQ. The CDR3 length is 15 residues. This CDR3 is CASSLAPGQSYEQYF. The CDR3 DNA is TGTGCCAGCAGCTTAGCCCCAGGACAGTCCTACGAGCAGTACTTC.

In nucleotides, the CDR3 is TGTGCCAGCAGTAGATCGACAGGGAGCTCTGGAAACACCATATATTTT. Protein sequence: CASSRSTGSSGNTIYF. The chain uses TRBV27 and TRBJ1-3; 7 bases match TRBD1. Germline loops: CDR1 MNHEY, CDR2 SMNVEV (reference sequence). This CDR3 contains 16 residues. Trimming cost V 5 bases and J 0 bases; bases outside gene matches: 7.

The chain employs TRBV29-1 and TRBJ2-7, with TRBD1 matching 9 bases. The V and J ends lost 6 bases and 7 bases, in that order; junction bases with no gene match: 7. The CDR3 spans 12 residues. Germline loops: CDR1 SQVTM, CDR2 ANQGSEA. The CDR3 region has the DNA TGCAGCGTGAAGGACAGGGGAGAAGAGCAGTACTTC. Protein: CSVKDRGEEQYF.

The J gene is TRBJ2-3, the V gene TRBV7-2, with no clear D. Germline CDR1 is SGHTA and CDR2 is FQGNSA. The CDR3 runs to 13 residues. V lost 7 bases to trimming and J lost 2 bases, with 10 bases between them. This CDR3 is CASTKALTDTQYF. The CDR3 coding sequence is TGTGCCAGCACCAAAGCTCTCACAGATACGCAGTATTTT.

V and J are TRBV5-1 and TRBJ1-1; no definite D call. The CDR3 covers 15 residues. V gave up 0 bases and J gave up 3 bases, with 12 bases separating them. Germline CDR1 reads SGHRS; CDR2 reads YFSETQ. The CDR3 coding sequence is TGCGCCAGCAGCTTGGCCCGTAGAGGAGACACTGAAGCTTTCTTT. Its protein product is CASSLARRGDTEAFF.

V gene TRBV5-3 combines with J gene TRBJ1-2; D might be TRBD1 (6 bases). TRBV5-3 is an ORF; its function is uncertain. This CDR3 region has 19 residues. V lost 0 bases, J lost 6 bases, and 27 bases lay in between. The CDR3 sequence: CARSLGRLWGAQIIHGYTF. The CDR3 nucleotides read TGTGCCAGAAGCTTGGGTCGTCTATGGGGGGCGCAAATAATTCATGGCTACACCTTC.

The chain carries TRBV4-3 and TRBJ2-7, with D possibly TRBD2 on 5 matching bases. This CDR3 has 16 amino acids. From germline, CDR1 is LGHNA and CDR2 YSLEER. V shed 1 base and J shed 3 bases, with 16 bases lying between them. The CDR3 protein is CASSQAGHDYFYEQYF. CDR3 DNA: TGCGCCAGCAGCCAAGCTGGGCACGACTATTTCTACGAGCAGTACTTC.

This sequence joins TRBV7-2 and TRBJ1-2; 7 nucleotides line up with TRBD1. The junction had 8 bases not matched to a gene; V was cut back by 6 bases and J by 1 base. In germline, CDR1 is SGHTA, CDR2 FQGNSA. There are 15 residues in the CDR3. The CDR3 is CASRPGGTVNYGYTF. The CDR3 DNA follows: TGTGCCAGCAGACCCGGGGGGACAGTTAACTATGGCTACACCTTC.

CDR3 in amino acids: CASSSNRPDTQYF. In DNA form, the CDR3 reads TGCGCCAGCAGCTCCAACCGACCCGATACGCAGTATTTT. The chain has TRBV5-1 and TRBJ2-3; D not resolved. The V end was cut by 3 bases, the J end by 6 bases, with 11 bases between. CDR3 size: 13 residues. The germline V gene encodes CDR1 SGHRS and CDR2 YFSETQ.

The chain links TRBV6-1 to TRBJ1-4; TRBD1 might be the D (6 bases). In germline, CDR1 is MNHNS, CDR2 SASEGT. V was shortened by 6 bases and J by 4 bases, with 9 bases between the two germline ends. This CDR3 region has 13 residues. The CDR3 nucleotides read TGTGCCAGCAGGGGGGGGCTTAATGAAAAACTGTTTTTT. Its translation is CASRGGLNEKLFF.

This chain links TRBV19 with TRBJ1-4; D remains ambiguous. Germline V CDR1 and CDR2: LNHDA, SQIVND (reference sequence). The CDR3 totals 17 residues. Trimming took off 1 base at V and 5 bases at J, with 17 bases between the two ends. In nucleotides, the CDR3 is TGTGCCAGTAGTATAGGCCGGACGCAGAACTACAATGAAAAACTGTTTTTT. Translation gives CASSIGRTQNYNEKLFF.